Listed below are T cell receptor beta chains from one sample, sequenced in a study of blood T cell repertoires in COVID-19. Sequenced by immunoSEQ multiplex PCR; TCRdb stores in-frame clones only, minus some. The sample lists a few hundred thousand clones; 85% were seen once. The sample consisted of peripheral blood. These receptors were taken from a woman between 18 and 29 years old with acute or convalescent COVID-19. Each CDR3 is given with its conserved first and last residue. Each record gives: clone size, D gene, J gene, V gene, CDR3 protein, CDR3 DNA. D genes are given only for firm matches. Rows may omit the clone size; those that give it use once, few, many or a size class.

size: .
D: .
J: TRBJ2-1
V: TRBV12-3/TRBV12-4
CDR3: CASGTQKEEQFF
DNA: TGTGCCAGCGGCACACAAAAGGAGGAGCAGTTCTTC

size: .
D: .
J: TRBJ1-3
V: TRBV27
CDR3: CASSLRTDGNTIYF
DNA: TGTGCCAGCAGTTTACGGACAGATGGAAACACCATATATTTT

size: .
D: TRBD1
J: TRBJ2-1
V: TRBV5-4
CDR3: CASSPPGQGASYNEQFF
DNA: TGTGCCAGCAGCCCCCCGGGACAGGGGGCGTCCTACAATGAGCAGTTCTTC

size: .
D: TRBD2
J: TRBJ2-2
V: TRBV7-9
CDR3: CASRRGSGTGELFF
DNA: TGTGCCAGCAGGCGCGGGAGCGGCACCGGGGAGCTGTTTTTT

size: .
D: .
J: TRBJ2-7
V: TRBV19
CDR3: CASRPQGSQGMEQYF
DNA: TGTGCCAGTAGACCACAGGGATCCCAGGGGATGGAGCAGTACTTC

size: few
D: .
J: TRBJ1-2
V: TRBV19
CDR3: CASKAPLQGYGYTF
DNA: TGTGCCAGTAAAGCCCCCCTCCAGGGATATGGCTACACCTTC

size: .
D: .
J: TRBJ1-3
V: TRBV9
CDR3: CASSVTGNTGNTIYF
DNA: TGTGCCAGCAGCGTAACAGGGAATACTGGAAACACCATATATTTT

size: once
D: .
J: TRBJ1-5
V: TRBV7-9
CDR3: CASSIEGGQPQHF
DNA: TGTGCCAGCAGTATTGAAGGGGGACAGCCCCAGCATTTT

size: .
D: .
J: TRBJ2-5
V: TRBV12-3/TRBV12-4
CDR3: CASSELPQETQYF
DNA: TGTGCCAGCAGTGAACTTCCCCAAGAGACCCAGTACTTC

size: .
D: TRBD1
J: TRBJ1-3
V: TRBV6-5
CDR3: CVSGDRGKSGNTIYF
DNA: TGTGTCAGCGGCGACAGGGGGAAAAGCGGAAACACCATATATTTT

size: few
D: .
J: TRBJ1-5
V: TRBV4-1
CDR3: CASSQANGQPQHF
DNA: TGCGCCAGCAGCCAAGCGAACGGGCAGCCCCAGCATTTT

size: .
D: TRBD1
J: TRBJ2-2
V: TRBV19
CDR3: CASSIVGTGNTGELFF
DNA: TGTGCCAGTAGTATAGTTGGGACAGGCAACACCGGGGAGCTGTTTTTT

size: .
D: TRBD2
J: TRBJ2-3
V: TRBV7-9
CDR3: CASSLPLAGGVDTQYF
DNA: TGTGCCAGCAGCTTACCGCTAGCGGGGGGTGTGGATACGCAGTATTTT

size: .
D: .
J: TRBJ1-3
V: TRBV6-5
CDR3: CASSLRGNGNTIYF
DNA: TGTGCCAGCAGTCTTAGAGGGAATGGAAACACCATATATTTT

size: .
D: .
J: TRBJ1-2
V: TRBV9
CDR3: CASSVGQALYGYTF
DNA: TGTGCCAGCAGCGTAGGTCAGGCCTTATATGGCTACACCTTC

size: .
D: .
J: TRBJ2-3
V: TRBV27
CDR3: CASSLSADTQAQYF
DNA: TGTGCCAGCAGTTTATCGGCAGATACGCAGGCGCAGTATTTT

size: .
D: TRBD1
J: TRBJ2-7
V: TRBV4-1
CDR3: CASSQDPPRDRAYEQYF
DNA: TGCGCCAGCAGCCAAGATCCCCCCCGGGACAGGGCCTACGAGCAGTACTTC

size: .
D: .
J: TRBJ2-1
V: TRBV24-1
CDR3: CATSSGQSSYNEQFF
DNA: TGTGCCACCAGTTCAGGACAAAGCTCCTACAATGAGCAGTTCTTC

size: .
D: TRBD1
J: TRBJ2-7
V: TRBV2
CDR3: CASSGQGRAYEQYF
DNA: TGTGCCAGCAGCGGACAGGGGCGAGCCTACGAGCAGTACTTC

size: few
D: TRBD1
J: TRBJ2-7
V: TRBV2
CDR3: CASTQNRGTYEQYF
DNA: TGTGCCAGCACCCAAAACAGGGGAACGTACGAGCAGTACTTC

size: once
D: .
J: TRBJ1-2
V: TRBV6-5
CDR3: CASSYSRSNPYGYTF
DNA: TGTGCCAGCAGTTACTCGAGAAGTAACCCCTATGGCTACACCTTC

size: .
D: .
J: TRBJ1-2
V: TRBV30
CDR3: CAWSDQGLNVGYTF
DNA: TGTGCCTGGAGTGACCAGGGCCTGAATGTTGGCTACACCTTC